This T cell receptor (beta chain) is drawn from a study of OX40 agonist ivuxolimab in advanced cancers. At the level of the study: The study treated patients with ivuxolimab, an agonistic anti-OX40 (CD134) antibody. The dose-escalation cohort had hepatocellular carcinoma, melanoma, renal cell or head and neck cancer.

The CDR3 covers 15 residues. V lost 5 bases, J lost 8 bases, and 18 bases lay in between. Germline V gene lookup returns CDR1 MDHEN and CDR2 SYDVKM. Clones were sequenced by immunoSEQ multiplex PCR, and TCRdb holds only the in-frame ones, with some missing. The sample lists about 80,000 clones, just under 95% occurring once. The input for sequencing was CD4+ or CD8+ T cells sorted from blood, taken in a trial of the OX40 agonist ivuxolimab. The TCR was taken from an adult with an advanced solid tumor such as melanoma, head and neck, liver or kidney cancer. The rearrangement uses TRBV28 and TRBJ1-4; TRBD1 might be the D (5 bases). The CDR3 region has the DNA TGTGCCAGCAGTACGGTAAAGGGGAGTCGGGAAAAACTGTTTTTT. Amino acid sequence: CASSTVKGSREKLFF.